The clone carrying this TCR beta chain showed up just once. Deletions cut 3 bases from V and 1 base from J, with 6 bases between. The CDR3 consists of 13 residues. In germline, CDR1 is MNHNS, CDR2 SASEGT. The sample originates from a study of technical replicates of blood from several donors. Generated by immunoSEQ multiplex PCR, the TCRdb table keeps only in-frame clones and is missing some. The data contain 65,000 to 90,000 clones, around 93% of them singletons. This sequence was found in a human donor in good health. Specimen: T cells isolated from PBMCs. J is TRBJ1-1 and V is TRBV6-1; D unclear. CDR3 DNA sequence: TGTGCCAGCAGTGACGTGGCGAACACTGAAGCTTTCTTT. Its protein product is CASSDVANTEAFF.